This T cell receptor beta chain was identified in a study of Graves' ophthalmopathy and Graves' hyperthyroidism. Study-wide results and limits: Ophthalmopathy versus stable hyperthyroidism: 13-signature model gave 87.88% sensitivity, 70% to 83% specificity. Among thyroid clonotypes expanded above 0.001 frequency, most also appeared in blood.

RNA served as the template for amplifying TCR beta CDR3 regions. First-round RT-PCR employed HTBI primers, with a second-round multiplex PCR after it. From the multiplex PCR reads, TCRdb called clonotypes with MiXCR, one entry per CDR3 protein. The profile covers under 800,000 distinct CDR3 sequences, with roughly 20% appearing a single time and around 6.5% taken by the ten largest. The germline gives CDR1 MRHNA, CDR2 SNTAGT. The CDR3 loop spans 15 amino acids. V gave up 7 bases and J gave up 5 bases, with 17 bases separating them. Exclusion applied to patients with other autoimmune diseases, uncontrolled infections, pregnancy or lactation. This clonotype was picked up many times. No antigen is known for it.

The chain employs TRBV6-4 and TRBJ2-2; D is uncertain. The specimen was peripheral blood. This TCR was sampled from a woman aged 18-35 years with stable Graves' hyperthyroidism. Some clones in this sample may be carry-over from other donors' samples. The CDR3: CASTPLLTRTGELFF. CDR3 in DNA: TGTGCCAGCACCCCGTTGCTCACACGTACCGGGGAGCTGTTTTTT.